This TCR beta chain was sequenced for a study of graft-versus-host responses after intestinal transplantation (dated by TCRdb to about 2021). About the full investigation: Multivisceral, liver-intestinal, or isolated intestinal transplants were received by the recipients. Anti-thymocyte globulin induction was given to all recipients, followed by maintenance tacrolimus and steroids for about 3 years. After intestinal transplantation, graft-versus-host and host-versus-graft alloreactive T cell clones were followed in the graft, circulation and bone marrow using bulk TCR-beta CDR3 sequencing. To identify alloreactive clones, pre-transplant mixed lymphocyte reaction products were sequenced and then compared with unstimulated pre-transplant donor and recipient T cells. The cohort enrolled 24 intestinal transplant recipients, one of whom was a retransplant, and 3 patients without pretransplant specimens were excluded. Donor T cell macrochimerism was defined as a peak of at least 4% donor T cells among recipient peripheral blood mononuclear cells. Rather than being sequenced by the commercial service, samples from a few later patients were sequenced in-house on an Illumina MiSeq and processed with MiXCR. Beyond this particular receptor, the publication reports: The relatively low number and heterogeneity of intestinal transplant patients limited the conclusions. Early after transplant, peak levels of circulating GvH clones were found to be associated with declines in HvG clones. GvH clones were detected in recipient bone marrow, and some of these GvH clones were observed earlier in ileal mucosa or blood, consistent with an intestinal mucosal origin. In the allografts of patients with donor T cell macrochimerism, GvH to HvG T cell clonal ratios were high.

Regarding this clone: Its antigen has not been determined. No much larger clone exists at a distance of one base, and base qualities are not known.

The intended sense of this specimen's time point label: cells obtained before transplantation from donor or recipient. CD3+CD4+ and CD3+CD8+ populations were FACS-sorted from unstimulated pre-transplant donor and recipient cells taken from spleen or lymph nodes. Counted from cysteine to phenylalanine, this CDR3 has 17 amino acids. The entry retains the CDR3 DNA only, 51 bases that are in frame from base 1. V is pared back by 1 base and J by 3 bases, with 16 bases lying between the germline termini. CDR1 and CDR2 were assigned from the germline V gene as SGHNT and YENEEA. The library was produced with the immunoSEQ multiplex PCR assay. For most patients, genomic DNA was isolated with the Qiagen DNeasy Blood and Tissue Kit and shipped frozen to Adaptive Biotechnologies for TCR sequencing. Adaptive Biotechnologies carried out high-throughput TCR-beta CDR3 sequencing of genomic DNA for most patients. From the authors' description of their analysis: TCR sequencing data for over 15 patients were retrieved from Adaptive's ImmunoSEQ software; a few other patients were processed with MiXCR and VDJtools. CD4 versus CD8 sorting errors were corrected by removing sequences found in both subsets at a frequency ratio below 5:1. CDR3 nucleotide sequences shared between donor and recipient were removed because the origin of such sequences could not be assigned. To be classed as alloreactive, a clone needed at least 2-fold expansion over unstimulated cells and a minimum CFSE-low frequency of 0.002% (template counts) or 0.001% (read counts). Clones detected in sequenced pre-transplant spleen, lymph node, or MLR CFSE-low populations of the donor or recipient were defined as mappable. The cumulative frequency of alloreactive clones was calculated as a percentage of all sequences, weighted by copy number. TCRdb mirrors the immuneACCESS table, restricted to in-frame sequences. Some clones are absent from its copies; in checked studies, under half trace to an unresolved V gene, and the reason for the others is unknown. That table is the source of V, J and clone size, and D and trimming were worked out from the DNA. Here the sample has roughly 120,000 clones; just under 95% occur a single time. Of the sample, 0.4% to 0.55% falls within the top ten clones.

This receptor was taken from a human donor who received an intestinal transplant. The sample was unstimulated CD8+ T cells sorted from spleen or lymph node cells, taken before intestinal transplant. The chain was built from TRBV11-3 and TRBJ2-1; the D gene is perhaps TRBD1, from 5 matching bases. The CDR3 sequence is CASSLGPQGINYNEQFF. In nucleotides, the sequence is TGTGCCAGCAGCTTAGGTCCCCAGGGAATAAACTACAATGAGCAGTTCTTC.